This T cell receptor beta chain originates from a study of blood T cell repertoires in COVID-19. Overall study context: Samples of COVID-19 (acute and convalescent) were obtained from the United States, Italy and Spain. PBMCs, B-cell-depleted T cells, or T cells were the source of the cDNA or gDNA that made up the material.

The CDR3 sequence is 17 residues long. Sequencing was performed with immunoSEQ multiplex PCR; in TCRdb, only in-frame clones are kept and a portion is missing. The sample has about 270,000 clones, 86% seen once. Patients from Seattle were sampled longitudinally, starting during active infection. V usage is TRBV12-2 and J usage is TRBJ1-2; the table's D call TRBD1 went unverified against the DNA. TRBV12-2 is an annotated pseudogene. This receptor was identified in a woman older than 75 with COVID-19, enrolled during active disease. Sequencing was performed on peripheral blood. The chain's CDR3 is CASRSPARRGLGYGYTF. The DNA of the CDR3 is TGTGCAAGTCGCTCCCCTGCTCGGAGGGGGCTAGGATATGGCTACACCTTC.